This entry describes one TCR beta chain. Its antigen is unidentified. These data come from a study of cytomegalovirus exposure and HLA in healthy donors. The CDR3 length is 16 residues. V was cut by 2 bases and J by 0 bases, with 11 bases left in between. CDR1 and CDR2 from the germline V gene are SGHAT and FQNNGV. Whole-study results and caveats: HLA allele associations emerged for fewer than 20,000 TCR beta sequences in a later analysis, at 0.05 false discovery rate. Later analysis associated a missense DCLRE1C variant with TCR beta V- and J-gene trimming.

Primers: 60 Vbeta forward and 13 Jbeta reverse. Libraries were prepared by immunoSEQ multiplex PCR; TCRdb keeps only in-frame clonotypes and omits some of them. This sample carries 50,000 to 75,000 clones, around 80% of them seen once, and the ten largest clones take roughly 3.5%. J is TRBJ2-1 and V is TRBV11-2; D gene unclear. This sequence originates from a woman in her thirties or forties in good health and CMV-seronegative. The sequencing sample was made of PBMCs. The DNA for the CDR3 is TGTGCCAGCAGCTTATACCTGGAGAGCTCCTACAATGAGCAGTTCTTC. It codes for CASSLYLESSYNEQFF.